A single sample is the source of the 27 T cell receptor beta chains below, sequenced in a study of T-cell memory formation after mild COVID-19. TCRdb independently ran MiXCR on the 5' RACE reads; one entry per CDR3 protein. The repertoire holds nearly 110,000 distinct CDR3 sequences, over 10% seen once, with 27% in the top ten. Sequencing input: PBMCs or a T cell subset sorted from them (not recorded which). These receptors came from an adult woman who had mild COVID-19 (a few samples of this study predate the infection). Cell type and time point are not known.

This clonotype was seen only a few times. This sequence joins TRBV5-1 and TRBJ1-1; 8 bases line up with TRBD1. The CDR3 is 17 amino acids. From germline, CDR1 is SGHRS and CDR2 YFSETQ. The V gene end was trimmed by 1 base and the J gene end by 5 bases; junction bases not matched to a gene: 13. The CDR3 spells CASSLWTGPPQGTEAFF. CDR3 nucleotide sequence: TGCGCCAGCAGCTTGTGGACAGGGCCTCCCCAAGGTACTGAAGCTTTCTTT.

The chain carries TRBV7-9 and TRBJ2-3, with 8 positions matching TRBD1. The CDR3 sequence is 14 residues long. Germline trimming cut 0 bases from V and 4 bases from J; bases unmatched to any gene: 0. Germline lookup yields CDR1 SEHNR and CDR2 FQNEAQ (reference sequence). The DNA of the CDR3 is TGTGCCAGCAGCTTAGCCAGGGGGCCAGATACGCAGTATTTT. Translation: CASSLARGPDTQYF.

The rearrangement uses TRBV11-2 and TRBJ2-1; TRBD1 or TRBD2 may be the D gene (5 bases each). The germline CDR1 and CDR2 sequences are SGHAT and FQNNGV. The CDR3 has 13 residues. Trimming took off 4 bases at V and 12 bases at J, with 16 bases between the two ends. CDR3 nucleotide sequence: TGTGCCAGCAGCTCACCGGGACCATGTGGGCAGTTCTTC. This gives the protein CASSSPGPCGQFF.

This clonotype showed up many times. The rearrangement uses TRBV15 and TRBJ2-5; weak D call: TRBD1 (6 bases). The CDR3 runs to 14 residues. From germline, CDR1 is LNHNV and CDR2 YYDKDF (reference sequence). The V end was cut by 6 bases, the J end by 5 bases, with 16 bases between. CDR3 bases: TGTGCCACCAGGAAGCAGGGGAACTCGGAGACCCAGTACTTC. Its protein product is CATRKQGNSETQYF.

This clonotype was observed a single time. The chain links TRBV7-8 to TRBJ2-5, with D maybe TRBD2 (5 bases). Trimming removed 8 bases at V and 4 bases at J, with 14 bases between. CDR1 is SGHVS, CDR2 FQNEAQ, per germline. The CDR3 has 13 amino acids. CDR3 amino acids: CASWARDGETQYF. The CDR3 DNA follows: TGTGCCAGCTGGGCGAGGGATGGAGAGACCCAGTACTTC. The variable domain in full, with the rest retrieved from reference TRBV7-8 and TRBJ2-5, is GAGVSQSPRYKVAKRGQDVALRCDPISGHVSLFWYQQALGQGPEFLTYFQNEAQLDKSGLPSDRFFAERPEGSVSTLKIQRTQQEDSAVYLCASWARDGETQYFGPGTRLLVL.

V and J are TRBV4-2 and TRBJ1-2; TRBD1 is a possible D gene (6 bases). The CDR3 sequence is 16 residues long. Germline-derived CDR1 and CDR2 are LGHNA and YNFKEQ. The germline V and J ends were trimmed by 0 bases and 4 bases, with 15 bases remaining between them. The CDR3 spells CASSQDLWTALYGYTF. The CDR3 DNA reads as TGTGCCAGCAGCCAAGACTTATGGACAGCGCTCTATGGCTACACCTTC.

A remark on this clonotype: This clone may be a read error of a much larger clone one base away. V and J are TRBV27 and TRBJ2-1; no firm D call. CDR1 and CDR2 (germline): MNHEY, SMNVEV (reference sequence). CDR3 length: 15 residues. Trimming pared 5 bases from V and 6 bases from J, leaving 17 bases between. The CDR3 DNA follows: TGTGCCAGCAGTCCGATGGGGTGCGCCCTCAATGAGCAGTTCTTC. It is translated as CASSPMGCALNEQFF.

The chain employs TRBV5-6 and TRBJ2-2; D is uncertain. The V gene lost 1 base and the J gene lost 1 base, with 14 bases spanning the gap. The CDR3 sequence is 17 residues long. Per the germline V gene, CDR1 is SGHDT and CDR2 is YYEEEE. The CDR3 bases are TGTGCCAGCAGCTTGATCACGGATAGAGTGAACACCGGGGAGCTGTTTTTT. Protein sequence: CASSLITDRVNTGELFF.

CDR3 loop: CASSDSGFGTTWNEQYF. The CDR3 nucleotides read TGTGCCAGCAGCGACAGTGGGTTTGGGACCACTTGGAACGAGCAGTACTTC. The V and J genes are TRBV7-2 and TRBJ2-7; tentatively, D is TRBD1 or TRBD2 (5 bases each). Deletions cut 5 bases from V and 5 bases from J, with 25 bases between. The CDR3 sequence is 17 residues long. Germline-derived CDR1 and CDR2 are SGHTA and FQGNSA.

This clonotype has just a few counts. V gene TRBV7-9 combines with J gene TRBJ1-1; no clear D. Germline CDR1 is SEHNR and CDR2 is FQNEAQ (reference sequence). Trimming removed 0 bases at V and 10 bases at J, with 9 bases between. The CDR3 totals 12 residues. The CDR3 DNA reads TGTGCCAGCAGCTTAGCGCAACCGGGAGCTTTCTTT. Protein: CASSLAQPGAFF. The variable domain in full, with the rest retrieved from reference TRBV7-9 and TRBJ1-1, is DTGVSQNPRHKITKRGQNVTFRCDPISEHNRLYWYRQTLGQGPEFLTYFQNEAQLEKSRLLSDRFSAERPKGSFSTLEIQRTEQGDSAMYLCASSLAQPGAFFGQGTRLTVV.

The rearrangement uses TRBV6-5 and TRBJ2-7; unclear D gene. Trimming removed 5 bases from V and 1 base from J, with 12 bases in between. From germline, CDR1 is MNHEY and CDR2 SVGAGI. The CDR3 spans 14 residues. The CDR3 sequence: CASSPSGLSYEQYF. DNA of the CDR3: TGTGCCAGCAGTCCCTCCGGGTTGTCCTACGAGCAGTACTTC.

This sequence joins TRBV6-6 and TRBJ1-1; 10 bases match TRBD1. The CDR3 has 16 amino acids. The junction had 5 bases not matched to a gene; V was cut back by 4 bases and J by 0 bases. Germline V gene lookup returns CDR1 MNHNY and CDR2 SVGAGI (reference sequence). The CDR3 nucleotides read TGTGCCAGCAGTTGGGGACAGGGGATGATGAACACTGAAGCTTTCTTT. Amino acids: CASSWGQGMMNTEAFF.

This clonotype showed up just a few times. The J gene is TRBJ2-1, the V gene TRBV29-1, with 11 positions matching TRBD1. V trimming: 7 bases; J trimming: 7 bases; junction bases outside the gene matches: 9. The CDR3 spans 14 residues. From germline, CDR1 is SQVTM and CDR2 ANQGSEA. DNA for the CDR3: TGCAGCGCAGGGACAGGGGGAGAGGGAAATGAGCAGTTCTTC. Amino acid sequence: CSAGTGGEGNEQFF.

The gene calls are TRBV4-1 and TRBJ2-5, with D perhaps TRBD1 or TRBD2 (5 bases each). The CDR3 consists of 14 residues. Trimming shortened V by 4 bases and J by 4 bases, and 13 bases separated the two germline ends. Germline V gene data show CDR1 as MGHRA and CDR2 as YSYEKL. CDR3 amino acids: CASSPPGAGETQYF. In DNA form, the CDR3 reads TGCGCCAGCAGCCCACCTGGGGCGGGAGAGACCCAGTACTTC.

This clonotype was counted only a few times. This chain links TRBV7-8 with TRBJ2-2, with D unclear. This CDR3 contains 12 residues. Germline V gene data show CDR1 as SGHVS and CDR2 as FQNEAQ. V was pared by 3 bases and J by 5 bases, with 4 bases between. The CDR3 here is CASSLITGELFF. CDR3 nucleotides: TGTGCCAGCAGCTTGATTACCGGGGAGCTGTTTTTT.

The chain has TRBV5-1 and TRBJ1-1; TRBD1 aligns across 7 bases. Germline loops: CDR1 SGHRS, CDR2 YFSETQ. The CDR3 runs to 13 residues. Trimming at V came to 7 bases and at J to 1 base, leaving 4 bases not matched to a gene. CDR3 sequence: CASGGQQNTEAFF. CDR3 in DNA: TGCGCCAGCGGGGGACAGCAGAACACTGAAGCTTTCTTT. Using reference TRBV5-1 and TRBJ1-1 for the parts outside the CDR3, the full variable domain is KAGVTQTPRYLIKTRGQQVTLSCSPISGHRSVSWYQQTPGQGLQFLFEYFSETQRNKGNFPGRFSGRQFSNSRSEMNVSTLELGDSALYLCASGGQQNTEAFFGQGTRLTVV.

In this sample, this clonotype turned up a few times. V is TRBV4-2 and J is TRBJ1-5; possibly TRBD1 for D (6 bases). Germline lookup yields CDR1 LGHNA and CDR2 YNFKEQ. This CDR3 is built from 15 residues. Trimming took off 0 bases at V and 4 bases at J, with 10 bases between the two ends. CDR3: CASSQDVGQNQPQHF. Written as DNA, the CDR3 is TGTGCCAGCAGCCAAGATGTAGGACAGAATCAGCCCCAGCATTTT.

The V and J genes are TRBV12-3 or TRBV12-4 and TRBJ2-4; the D is unclear. Trimming removed 3 bases from V and 0 bases from J, with 6 bases in between. The CDR3 runs 14 residues. CDR3: CASSFRTAKNIQYF. The CDR3 nucleotides are TGTGCCAGCAGTTTCAGGACAGCCAAAAACATTCAGTACTTC.

This chain uses TRBV10-3 with TRBJ1-1; perhaps TRBD1 as D (5 bases). This CDR3 has 14 amino acids. CDR1 is ENHRY, CDR2 SYGVKD, per germline. V shed 4 bases and J shed 3 bases, with 12 bases lying between them. The CDR3 bases are TGTGCCATCAGTGGGGCACAAGGGGACACTGAAGCTTTCTTT. Amino acids: CAISGAQGDTEAFF.

This clonotype was found a few times. The rearrangement links TRBV29-1 to TRBJ2-5; D not resolved. Germline V gene data show CDR1 as SQVTM and CDR2 as ANQGSEA. V was shortened by 1 base and J by 4 bases, with 13 bases between the two germline ends. This CDR3 has 14 residues. CDR3 in amino acids: CSVEGLLNAETQYF. The CDR3 DNA follows: TGCAGCGTTGAAGGTCTCCTAAACGCAGAGACCCAGTACTTC.

The gene calls are TRBV6-2 or TRBV6-3 and TRBJ1-5; 7 bases match TRBD1. The trim removed 9 bases at V and 7 bases at J, leaving 9 bases unmatched. Germline values: CDR1 MNHEY, CDR2 SVGEGT. The CDR3 covers 13 residues. The CDR3, as DNA: TGTGCCAGGGTAGACAGGGCAGGACAGCCCCAGCATTTT. It encodes CARVDRAGQPQHF.

The sample holds a few counts of this clonotype. The chain couples TRBV5-6 to TRBJ2-7; D is uncertain. The CDR3 runs to 12 residues. Looked up from germline, CDR1 is SGHDT and CDR2 is YYEEEE. V shed 4 bases and J shed 4 bases, with 9 bases lying between them. CDR3 protein: CASSALEYEQYF. In nucleotides, the CDR3 is TGTGCCAGCAGCGCTTTGGAGTACGAGCAGTACTTC.

A few counts support this clonotype. The chain combines TRBV20-1 with TRBJ2-3; D uncertain. In germline, CDR1 is DFQATT, CDR2 SNEGSKA (reference sequence). The CDR3 has 13 amino acids. V shed 1 base and J shed 4 bases, with 9 bases lying between them. CDR3 nucleotides: TGCAGTGCTAGAGGAAGGACCGCAGATACGCAGTATTTT. This sequence encodes CSARGRTADTQYF.

This clonotype came up a few times. V is TRBV24-1 and J is TRBJ2-1; D remains unclear. The V gene lost 3 bases and the J gene lost 7 bases, with 9 bases spanning the gap. Germline V gene data show CDR1 as KGHDR and CDR2 as SFDVKD. There are 13 residues in the CDR3. The CDR3 nucleotides are TGTGCCACCAGTGATCTTTGGGGAAATGAGCAGTTCTTC. Amino acid sequence: CATSDLWGNEQFF.

This clonotype appeared a few times. The J gene is TRBJ2-7, the V gene TRBV21-1; TRBD1, the D gene given by the table, was not confirmed from the DNA. TRBV21-1 is marked as a pseudogene. This CDR3 is built from 14 residues. In nucleotides, the CDR3 is TGTGCCAGCAGAAACAGGGAACACGACTACGAGCAGTACTTC. Protein sequence: CASRNREHDYEQYF.

This clonotype was recorded many times. The chain uses TRBV5-1 and TRBJ1-1; 10 nucleotides match TRBD1. The CDR3 extends over 17 amino acids. Germline V gives CDR1 SGHRS, CDR2 YFSETQ. V trimming: 3 bases; J trimming: 1 base; junction bases outside the gene matches: 9. The CDR3 sequence: CASSSTGGWVGNTEAFF. The CDR3 DNA is TGCGCCAGCAGCTCGACAGGGGGCTGGGTGGGGAACACTGAAGCTTTCTTT.

Ten or more counts support this clonotype. The chain carries TRBV25-1 and TRBJ2-7; 16 nucleotides agree with TRBD2. Germline loops: CDR1 MGHDK, CDR2 SYGVNS. This CDR3 is built from 14 residues. With V trimmed by 8 bases and J by 5 bases, 3 bases remained unmatched. The DNA for the CDR3 is TGTGCCAGCGGGGGGACTAGCGGGAGGGACGAGCAGTACTTC. Its translation: CASGGTSGRDEQYF.